These 27 T cell receptor beta chains share one sample of origin, sequenced in a study of shared clonotypes between healthy human individuals. Sequenced by immunoSEQ multiplex PCR; TCRdb stores in-frame clones only, minus some. The sample lists some 2,500,000 clones, roughly 92% seen once, with around 0.35% in the top ten. Sequences were obtained from naive CD4+ T cells from PBMCs. The subset was: CD45RA+ positively selected. The receptors were gathered from a young man in good health. Some clones in this sample may be carry-over from other donors' samples.

The chain has TRBV18 and TRBJ1-5, with a tentative D call TRBD1 (6 bases). Trimming took 6 bases from V and 2 from J, leaving 17 bases between them. In germline, CDR1 is KGHSH, CDR2 LQKENI. CDR3 length: 16 amino acids. The CDR3 DNA follows: TGTGCCAGCTCCTCGCTACAGGGAAGGGGCAATCAGCCCCAGCATTTT. This translates into CASSSLQGRGNQPQHF.

This rearrangement joins TRBV10-3 to TRBJ2-7; TRBD1 matches at 8 bases. CDR1 and CDR2 (germline): ENHRY, SYGVKD. This CDR3 region has 12 residues. The V and J ends lost 11 bases and 5 bases, in that order; junction bases with no gene match: 8. The CDR3 reads CASQGGPNEQYF. In DNA, the CDR3 is TGTGCCTCACAGGGGGGTCCTAACGAGCAGTACTTC.

The rearrangement links TRBV2 to TRBJ1-2; the D is unclear. The V and J ends lost 5 bases and 7 bases respectively, with 14 bases between them. CDR1 and CDR2 (germline): SNHLY, FYNNEI. The CDR3 length is 13 residues. The DNA for the CDR3 is TGTGCCAGCAGTCCTCTTAGTAGGCGTGGCTACACCTTC. It is translated as CASSPLSRRGYTF.

The rearrangement joins TRBV19 to TRBJ2-1, with a tentative D call TRBD2 (6 bases). Germline CDR1 is LNHDA and CDR2 is SQIVND (reference sequence). V was pared by 3 bases and J by 3 bases, with 15 bases between. The CDR3 loop spans 16 amino acids. The CDR3 nucleotides are TGTGCCAGTAGTATTCGGCGGGGCACCATCTACAATGAGCAGTTCTTC. Translated, it gives CASSIRRGTIYNEQFF. Together with reference TRBV19 and TRBJ2-1, the CDR3 gives the full variable domain: DGGITQSPKYLFRKEGQNVTLSCEQNLNHDAMYWYRQDPGQGLRLIYYSQIVNDFQKGDIAEGYSVSREKKESFPLTVTSAQKNPTAFYLCASSIRRGTIYNEQFFGPGTRLTVL.

The V call is TRBV28, the J call TRBJ1-1; D is uncertain. From germline, CDR1 is MDHEN and CDR2 SYDVKM. The CDR3 contains 12 residues. V lost 8 bases and J lost 7, with 14 bases in between. CDR3 protein: CASRSPLYEAFF. In DNA, the CDR3 is TGTGCCAGCCGTTCCCCCCTTTATGAAGCTTTCTTT.

This sequence joins TRBV4-3 and TRBJ2-2, with D hard to call. The CDR3 is 17 amino acids. The germline CDR1 and CDR2 sequences are LGHNA and YSLEER. The V end was cut by 0 bases, the J end by 2 bases, with 13 bases between. The CDR3 DNA follows: TGCGCCAGCAGCCAAGATTTCCAGGCATTTAACACCGGGGAGCTGTTTTTT. This codes for CASSQDFQAFNTGELFF.

For this clone: The sample carries other DNA sequences with the same CDR3. V is TRBV5-1 and J is TRBJ1-1; 9 positions match TRBD1. The CDR3 is 13 amino acids. The V gene end was trimmed by 2 bases and the J gene end by 5 bases; junction bases not matched to a gene: 1. The germline CDR1 and CDR2 sequences are SGHRS and YFSETQ. CDR3 sequence: CASSLGTGTEAFF. The CDR3 DNA follows: TGCGCCAGCAGCTTAGGGACAGGGACTGAAGCTTTCTTT.

The V call is TRBV9, the J call TRBJ1-4, with D perhaps matching TRBD1 (5 bases). This CDR3 is built from 15 residues. Germline CDR1 and CDR2: SGDLS and YYNGEE. With 4 bases removed from V and 7 bases from J, the gap between germline ends came to 17 bases. As DNA, the CDR3 is TGTGCCAGCAGCACCACCGGGACCCCATTTGAAAAACTGTTTTTT. Encoded protein: CASSTTGTPFEKLFF. Based on the CDR3 plus reference TRBV9 and TRBJ1-4, the full variable domain is DSGVTQTPKHLITATGQRVTLRCSPRSGDLSVYWYQQSLDQGLQFLIQYYNGEERAKGNILERFSAQQFPDLHSELNLSSLELGDSALYFCASSTTGTPFEKLFFGSGTQLSVL.

The V gene is TRBV11-2, the J gene TRBJ2-1; D is unclear. Per germline, CDR1 SGHAT and CDR2 FQNNGV. V lost 10 bases, J lost 9 bases, and 25 bases lay in between. This CDR3 spans 15 amino acids. CDR3 bases: TGTGCCATACAAAAAGAAAGAGGAGAGGTCGGTGAGCAGTTCTTC. Protein: CAIQKERGEVGEQFF.

This sequence joins TRBV19 and TRBJ2-3, with 12 bases lining up with TRBD2. Germline V lookup: CDR1 LNHDA, CDR2 SQIVND (reference sequence). The CDR3 runs to 15 residues. Unmatched junction bases numbered 5, after V lost 6 bases and J lost 4 bases. The CDR3 bases are TGTGCCAGTAGCCAACTAGCGGGAGGTGCAGATACGCAGTATTTT. This translates into CASSQLAGGADTQYF.

The rearrangement links TRBV2 to TRBJ2-3; 7 bases match TRBD2. The V gene end was trimmed by 6 bases and the J gene end by 2 bases; junction bases not matched to a gene: 8. The germline CDR1 and CDR2 sequences are SNHLY and FYNNEI. The CDR3 runs 15 residues. CDR3 DNA: TGTGCCAGCAGGGGGGGGAGCGAGAACACAGATACGCAGTATTTT. Translating gives CASRGGSENTDTQYF. The variable domain in full, completed from reference TRBV2 and TRBJ2-3, reads EPEVTQTPSHQVTQMGQEVILRCVPISNHLYFYWYRQILGQKVEFLVSFYNNEISEKSEIFDDQFSVERPDGSNFTLKIRSTKLEDSAMYFCASRGGSENTDTQYFGPGTRLTVL.

The V gene is TRBV19, the J gene TRBJ1-5, with 8 nucleotides matching TRBD1. The V and J ends lost 5 bases and 6 bases, in that order; junction bases with no gene match: 9. CDR1 and CDR2 from the germline V gene are LNHDA and SQIVND (reference sequence). The CDR3 is made up of 15 amino acids. The DNA of the CDR3 is TGTGCCAGTAGTGGGGTAGGAACAGGGGGTCAGCCCCAGCATTTT. It codes for CASSGVGTGGQPQHF.

About this clone itself: At one end, the junction sequence differs from germline, possibly due to a read error. The CDR3 sequence is CASSLAVASGTYEQYF. The CDR3, as DNA: TGTGCCAGCAGCCTAGCCGTCGCTAGCGGAACGTACGAGCAGTACTTC. The chain joins TRBV7-8 to TRBJ2-7, with 7 bases that match TRBD2. Germline V CDR1 and CDR2: SGHVS, FQNEAQ. The CDR3 consists of 16 residues.

The genes are TRBV5-4 and TRBJ1-3; D not resolved. The V gene lost 4 bases and the J gene lost 0 bases, with 17 bases spanning the gap. This CDR3 contains 17 residues. Germline V CDR1 and CDR2: SGHNT, YYREEE (reference sequence). CDR3 loop: CASSPRAGENSGNTIYF. CDR3 sequence (DNA): TGTGCCAGCAGCCCCCGTGCAGGCGAGAACTCTGGAAACACCATATATTTT.

Regarding this clone: Other DNA variants within this sample encode the same CDR3. This chain links TRBV19 with TRBJ2-7; D gene ambiguous. Trimming removed 5 bases from V and 0 bases from J, with 11 bases in between. Germline values: CDR1 LNHDA, CDR2 SQIVND (reference sequence). This CDR3 region has 14 residues. In nucleotides, the CDR3 is TGTGCCAGTAGTGTGACGGGTGGCTCCTACGAGCAGTACTTC. Translated, it gives CASSVTGGSYEQYF.

The genes are TRBV10-3 and TRBJ1-2; no reliable D call. This CDR3 is 12 amino acids long. CDR1 and CDR2 from the germline V gene are ENHRY and SYGVKD. V gave up 1 base and J gave up 13 bases, with 13 bases separating them. The DNA of the CDR3 is TGTGCCATCAGTGAGTTTCCCGGACTGAGCACCTTC. It encodes CAISEFPGLSTF.

The rearrangement links TRBV11-2 to TRBJ2-3; no firm D call. This CDR3 comprises 15 residues. Germline loops: CDR1 SGHAT, CDR2 FQNNGV. V was pared by 3 bases and J by 2 bases, with 12 bases between. CDR3 in amino acids: CASSFSIGTTDTQYF. In nucleotides, the CDR3 is TGTGCCAGCAGCTTTTCCATCGGAACCACAGATACGCAGTATTTT.

The chain employs TRBV7-2 and TRBJ2-2, with 7 bases aligning to TRBD2. CDR1 and CDR2 from the germline V gene are SGHTA and FQGNSA. Trimming cost V 4 bases and J 2 bases; bases outside gene matches: 1. The CDR3 consists of 14 residues. This CDR3 is CASSWEGNTGELFF. CDR3 DNA sequence: TGTGCCAGCAGCTGGGAGGGAAACACCGGGGAGCTGTTTTTT.

This rearrangement joins TRBV9 to TRBJ2-7, with a weak D call TRBD2 (6 bases). V lost 4 bases, J lost 6 bases, and 14 bases lay in between. The CDR3 contains 13 residues. Germline assignment: CDR1 SGDLS and CDR2 YYNGEE. DNA of the CDR3: TGTGCCAGCAGCCCCTCGGGAGTTGTCGAGCAGTACTTC. It yields the protein CASSPSGVVEQYF.

V usage is TRBV7-8 and J usage is TRBJ1-3; D gene unclear. V was cut by 0 bases and J by 1 base, with 13 bases left in between. The CDR3 is 17 amino acids. The V gene's germline CDR1 is SGHVS and CDR2 FQNEAQ. The CDR3 DNA is TGTGCCAGCAGCTTAGCGGGAAGTCTGGGTTCTGGAAACACCATATATTTT. Protein sequence: CASSLAGSLGSGNTIYF. Full variable domain (missing parts from reference TRBV7-8 and TRBJ1-3): GAGVSQSPRYKVAKRGQDVALRCDPISGHVSLFWYQQALGQGPEFLTYFQNEAQLDKSGLPSDRFFAERPEGSVSTLKIQRTQQEDSAVYLCASSLAGSLGSGNTIYFGEGSWLTVV.

V gene TRBV6-5 combines with J gene TRBJ2-5, with 14 bases aligning to TRBD2. The length of the CDR3 is 15 residues. Germline V CDR1 and CDR2: MNHEY, SVGAGI. V shed 6 bases, J shed 3 bases, and the junction held 3 bases outside the gene matches. CDR3 coding DNA: TGTGCCAGCAGATGGGGACTAGCGGGAGAAGAGACCCAGTACTTC. It yields the protein CASRWGLAGEETQYF.

The V call is TRBV9, the J call TRBJ2-1, with 7 positions matching TRBD2. CDR3 length: 16 amino acids. V was pared by 0 bases and J by 6 bases, with 9 bases of the junction left unmatched. Germline V CDR1 and CDR2: SGDLS, YYNGEE. CDR3 nucleotide sequence: TGTGCCAGCAGCGTAGATGCAAGCGGGACGTTCAATGAGCAGTTCTTC. Protein: CASSVDASGTFNEQFF.

This clone appeared a few times. This specimen includes other DNA sequences encoding the same CDR3. The gene calls are TRBV6-5 and TRBJ1-1; 7 bases are shared with TRBD1. CDR1 and CDR2 (germline): MNHEY, SVGAGI. The CDR3 runs 12 residues. Germline trimming cut 6 bases from V and 7 bases from J; bases unmatched to any gene: 5. The CDR3 region has the DNA TGTGCCAGCAGCAGGACAGGTGGTGAAGCTTTCTTT. Translated, it gives CASSRTGGEAFF.

The genes are TRBV7-3 and TRBJ2-2, with TRBD2 matching 13 bases. Germline CDR1 and CDR2: SGHTA and FQGTGA. This CDR3 contains 16 residues. V trimming: 5 bases; J trimming: 6 bases; junction bases outside the gene matches: 6. DNA for the CDR3: TGTGCCAGCAGCCCTACTAGCGGGAGGGCGGCCGGGGAGCTGTTTTTT. Residues: CASSPTSGRAAGELFF. The whole variable domain, filled in from reference TRBV7-3 and TRBJ2-2, reads GAGVSQTPSNKVTEKGKYVELRCDPISGHTALYWYRQSLGQGPEFLIYFQGTGAADDSGLPNDRFFAVRPEGSVSTLKIQRTERGDSAVYLCASSPTSGRAAGELFFGEGSRLTVL.

The genes are TRBV6-4 and TRBJ2-2, with a weak D call TRBD1 (6 bases). V was shortened by 5 bases and J by 1 base, with 11 bases between the two germline ends. The V gene's germline CDR1 is MRHNA and CDR2 SNTAGT. The CDR3 is made up of 15 amino acids. Here the CDR3 reads CASSLRGLNTGELFF. DNA of the CDR3: TGTGCCAGCAGTCTCAGGGGCCTGAACACCGGGGAGCTGTTTTTT.

This rearrangement joins TRBV21-1 to TRBJ1-2. TRBV21-1 constitutes a pseudogene. The CDR3 totals 15 residues. The CDR3 region is CASSTPVEVLCGYTF. CDR3 nucleotide sequence: TGTGCCAGCAGCACCCCCGTTGAGGTTTTGTGTGGCTACACCTTC.

The chain is built from TRBV6-5 and TRBJ2-1, with 8 bases matching TRBD1. V trimming: 6 bases; J trimming: 9 bases; junction bases outside the gene matches: 7. The CDR3 consists of 13 residues. CDR1 is MNHEY and CDR2 is SVGAGI in the germline V gene. The CDR3 loop reads CASRPRGRGEQFF. The CDR3 DNA follows: TGTGCCAGCAGACCCAGGGGGCGGGGTGAGCAGTTCTTC.